This passage covers 11 T cell receptor beta chains from one sample sequenced in a study of cytomegalovirus exposure and HLA in healthy donors. The repertoire was sequenced with immunoSEQ multiplex PCR; TCRdb's copy has only in-frame clones and lacks some. Among some 250,000 clones listed, almost 90% were seen once. Sequenced input: PBMCs. The receptors come from a young woman in good health and CMV-seronegative.

In its sample, this clone was seen once. The V gene is TRBV29-1, the J gene TRBJ2-1; 10 nucleotides agree with TRBD2. CDR1 is SQVTM, CDR2 ANQGSEA, per germline. The ends lost 7 bases at V and 2 bases at J; junction bases unmatched: 5. The CDR3 is 14 residues long. CDR3 in amino acids: CSAPSGGAYNEQFF. The CDR3 coding sequence is TGCAGCGCTCCGAGCGGGGGGGCCTACAATGAGCAGTTCTTC.

V is TRBV6-5 and J is TRBJ2-1; 12 bases fit TRBD2. The trim removed 4 bases at V and 7 bases at J, leaving 8 bases unmatched. Germline CDR1 reads MNHEY; CDR2 reads SVGAGI. This CDR3 is 16 amino acids long. The CDR3 DNA follows: TGTGCCAGCAGTTCCCGACTAGCGGGGGATCGGAATGAGCAGTTCTTC. As protein: CASSSRLAGDRNEQFF.

V is TRBV4-1 and J is TRBJ2-3; 11 nucleotides line up with TRBD1. The CDR3 consists of 16 residues. CDR1 and CDR2 from the germline V gene are MGHRA and YSYEKL. Germline trimming cut 4 bases from V and 3 bases from J; bases unmatched to any gene: 6. CDR3 in DNA: TGCGCCAGCAGCCGCACCGGGACAGGGGGGACAGATACGCAGTATTTT. It codes for CASSRTGTGGTDTQYF.

The chain is built from TRBV11-2 and TRBJ2-1; 9 bases match TRBD2. The germline gives CDR1 SGHAT, CDR2 FQNNGV. The CDR3 covers 15 residues. With V trimmed by 2 bases and J by 7 bases, 6 bases remained unmatched. Here the CDR3 DNA reads TGTGCCAGCAGCTTAAGTAGCGGGGGAAGGAATGAGCAGTTCTTC. Translating gives CASSLSSGGRNEQFF.

The table lists this clone with a few counts. This chain uses TRBV6-5 with TRBJ1-5; D is perhaps TRBD1 (5 bases). Germline V lookup: CDR1 MNHEY, CDR2 SVGAGI. Trimming shortened V by 5 bases and J by 3 bases, and 8 bases separated the two germline ends. The CDR3 sequence is 13 residues long. CDR3 region: CASSDSPNQPQHF. As DNA, the CDR3 is TGTGCCAGCAGTGACAGCCCCAATCAGCCCCAGCATTTT.

The chain couples TRBV13 to TRBJ1-2; a weak D match, TRBD1 (6 bases). The germline CDR1 and CDR2 sequences are PRHDT and FYEKMQ (reference sequence). V was pared by 5 bases and J by 4 bases, with 17 bases between. This CDR3 spans 15 amino acids. CDR3 DNA: TGTGCCAGCAGCCCCACAGGGCAGCGTAGCTATGGCTACACCTTC. It specifies CASSPTGQRSYGYTF.

The chain recombines TRBV27 with TRBJ1-4; the D is unclear. Germline V lookup: CDR1 MNHEY, CDR2 SMNVEV (reference sequence). This CDR3 is 13 amino acids long. Trimming left V 7 bases short and J 0 bases short, with 6 bases between. CDR3 sequence reads: CASKKPTNEKLFF. The CDR3 DNA reads TGTGCCAGCAAGAAGCCAACTAATGAAAAACTGTTTTTT.

The rearrangement links TRBV10-3 to TRBJ1-6; 8 bases fit TRBD1. The CDR3 covers 17 residues. V shed 0 bases and J 9 bases; nucleotides not matched to a gene: 10. Germline assignment: CDR1 ENHRY and CDR2 SYGVKD. CDR3 loop: CAISESRYRGGSSPLHF. CDR3 in DNA: TGTGCCATCAGTGAGTCGAGGTACAGGGGGGGTAGTTCACCCCTCCACTTT.

The chain employs TRBV7-9 and TRBJ1-4, with 9 bases lining up with TRBD1. With 2 bases clipped from V and 6 bases from J, the junction kept 4 bases outside the gene matches. The CDR3 loop spans 15 amino acids. Germline CDR1 and CDR2: SEHNR and FQNEAQ (reference sequence). The CDR3 loop is CASSLRGQGDEKLFF. CDR3 DNA: TGTGCCAGCAGCTTAAGGGGACAGGGCGATGAAAAACTGTTTTTT. The full variable domain, rest sourced from reference TRBV7-9 and TRBJ1-4, is DTGVSQNPRHKITKRGQNVTFRCDPISEHNRLYWYRQTLGQGPEFLTYFQNEAQLEKSRLLSDRFSAERPKGSFSTLEIQRTEQGDSAMYLCASSLRGQGDEKLFFGSGTQLSVL.

The V and J genes are TRBV7-6 and TRBJ2-7; TRBD2 matches at 9 bases. The germline CDR1 and CDR2 sequences are SGHVS and FNYEAQ. With 4 bases clipped from V and 2 bases from J, the junction kept 6 bases outside the gene matches. This CDR3 spans 15 amino acids. DNA of the CDR3: TGTGCCAGCAGCTCCTTAGCGGGGGAGACCTACGAGCAGTACTTC. This codes for CASSSLAGETYEQYF.

The DNA for the CDR3 is TGTGCCAGCAGCACACTAGCGGGGGGGGGCCCAGATACGCAGTATTTT. It encodes CASSTLAGGGPDTQYF. The chain is built from TRBV13 and TRBJ2-3; TRBD2 aligns across 13 bases. Germline V lookup: CDR1 PRHDT, CDR2 FYEKMQ (reference sequence). CDR3 length: 16 residues. Germline trimming cut 5 bases from V and 4 bases from J; bases unmatched to any gene: 6.